This T cell receptor beta chain was identified in a study of OX40 agonist ivuxolimab in advanced cancers. As for the study in general: The patients got ivuxolimab, which is an agonistic anti-OX40 (CD134) antibody. Prior anti-PD-1, anti-PD-L1 or anti-CTLA-4 therapy was allowed; roughly 40% had some. Three patients, one with hepatocellular carcinoma and two with cutaneous melanoma, achieved partial responses.

Trimming cost V 2 bases and J 5 bases, with 10 bases left between them. CDR3 length: 14 residues. Germline CDR1 and CDR2: WSHSY and SAAADI. The protocol was immunoSEQ multiplex PCR, while the TCRdb copy is restricted to in-frame clones and leaves out a portion. Of about 67,000 clones in the sample, 70% to 90% are singletons; the top ten hold about 8.2%. Baseline was the first blood sampling point, followed by cycle 4 day 1 and cycle 7 day 1. This TCR was recovered from an adult with an advanced solid tumor such as melanoma, head and neck, liver or kidney cancer. Source: CD4+ or CD8+ T cells sorted from blood, taken in a trial of the OX40 agonist ivuxolimab. The chain employs TRBV10-2 and TRBJ1-5, with TRBD1 as a possible D gene (5 bases). The CDR3 loop reads CASSETGRHQPQHF. CDR3 bases: TGCGCCAGCAGTGAGACAGGCCGACATCAGCCCCAGCATTTT.